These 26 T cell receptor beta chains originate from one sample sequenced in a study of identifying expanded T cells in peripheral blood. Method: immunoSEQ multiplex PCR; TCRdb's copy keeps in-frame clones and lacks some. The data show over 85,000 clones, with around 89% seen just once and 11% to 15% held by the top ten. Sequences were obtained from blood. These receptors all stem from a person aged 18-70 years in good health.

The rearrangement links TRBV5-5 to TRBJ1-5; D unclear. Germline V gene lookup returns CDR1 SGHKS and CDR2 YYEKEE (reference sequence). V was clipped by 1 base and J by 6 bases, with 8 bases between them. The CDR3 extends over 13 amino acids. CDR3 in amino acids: CASSLNIGQPQHF. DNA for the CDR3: TGTGCCAGCAGCTTGAACATTGGTCAGCCCCAGCATTTT.

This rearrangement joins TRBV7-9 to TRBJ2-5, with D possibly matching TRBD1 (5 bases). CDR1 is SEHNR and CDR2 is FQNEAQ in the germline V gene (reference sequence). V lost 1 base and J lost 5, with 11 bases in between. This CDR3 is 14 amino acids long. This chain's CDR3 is CASSLEGAGETQYF. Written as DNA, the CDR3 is TGTGCCAGCAGCTTAGAAGGGGCAGGGGAGACCCAGTACTTC.

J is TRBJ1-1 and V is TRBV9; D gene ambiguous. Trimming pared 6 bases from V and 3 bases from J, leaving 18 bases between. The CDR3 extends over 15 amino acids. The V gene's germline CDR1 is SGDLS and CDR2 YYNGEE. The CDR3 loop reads CASTVGGAADTEAFF. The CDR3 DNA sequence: TGTGCCAGCACGGTAGGAGGCGCAGCGGACACTGAAGCTTTCTTT.

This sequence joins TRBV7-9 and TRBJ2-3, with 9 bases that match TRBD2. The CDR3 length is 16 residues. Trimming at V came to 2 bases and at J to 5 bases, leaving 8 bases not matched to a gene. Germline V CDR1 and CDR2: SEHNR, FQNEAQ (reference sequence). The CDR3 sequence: CASSLRRGGNGDTQYF. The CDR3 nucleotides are TGTGCCAGCAGCTTACGGCGGGGGGGCAATGGAGATACGCAGTATTTT.

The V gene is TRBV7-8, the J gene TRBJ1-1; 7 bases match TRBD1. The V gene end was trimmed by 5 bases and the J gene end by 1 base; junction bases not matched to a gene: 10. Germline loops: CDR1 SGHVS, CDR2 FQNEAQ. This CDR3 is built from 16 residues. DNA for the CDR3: TGTGCCAGCAGCCCAAGGTACGGGACAGCGAACACTGAAGCTTTCTTT. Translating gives CASSPRYGTANTEAFF.

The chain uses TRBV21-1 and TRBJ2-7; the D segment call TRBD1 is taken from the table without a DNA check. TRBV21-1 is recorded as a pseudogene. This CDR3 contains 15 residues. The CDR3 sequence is CASSARTGSSYEQYF. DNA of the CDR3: TGTGCCAGCAGCGCACGGACAGGGAGCTCCTACGAGCAGTACTTC.

Written as DNA, the CDR3 is TGTGCCAGCAGTTTAACTTCCTCTACGCAGTATTTT. It translates to CASSLTSSTQYF. The chain carries TRBV6-1 and TRBJ2-3; D remains ambiguous. Trimming removed 5 bases from V and 8 bases from J, with 11 bases in between. Germline loops: CDR1 MNHNS, CDR2 SASEGT. The CDR3 sequence is 12 residues long.

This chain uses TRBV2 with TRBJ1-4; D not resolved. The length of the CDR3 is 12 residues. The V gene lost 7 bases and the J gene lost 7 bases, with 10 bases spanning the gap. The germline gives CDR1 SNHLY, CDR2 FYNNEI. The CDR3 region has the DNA TGTGCCAGCAACGGGGAGGGTGAAAAACTGTTTTTT. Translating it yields CASNGEGEKLFF.

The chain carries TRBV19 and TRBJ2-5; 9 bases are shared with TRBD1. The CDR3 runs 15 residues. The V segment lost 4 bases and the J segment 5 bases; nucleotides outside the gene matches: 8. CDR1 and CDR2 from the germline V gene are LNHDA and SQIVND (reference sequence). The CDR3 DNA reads TGTGCCAGTAGTACGGTACAGGGGGCAGGGGAGACCCAGTACTTC. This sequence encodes CASSTVQGAGETQYF.

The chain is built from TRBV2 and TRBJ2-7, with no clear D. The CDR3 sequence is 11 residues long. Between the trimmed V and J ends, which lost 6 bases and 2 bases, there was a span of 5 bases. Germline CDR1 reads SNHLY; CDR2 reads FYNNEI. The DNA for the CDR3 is TGTGCCAGCAGGGGTGCCTACGAGCAGTACTTC. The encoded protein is CASRGAYEQYF.

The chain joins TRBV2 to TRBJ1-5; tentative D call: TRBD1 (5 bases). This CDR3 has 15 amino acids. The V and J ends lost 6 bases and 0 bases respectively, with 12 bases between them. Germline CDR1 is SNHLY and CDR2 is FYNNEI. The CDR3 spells CASRKTDFSNQPQHF. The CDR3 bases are TGTGCCAGCAGGAAGACAGATTTTAGCAATCAGCCCCAGCATTTT.

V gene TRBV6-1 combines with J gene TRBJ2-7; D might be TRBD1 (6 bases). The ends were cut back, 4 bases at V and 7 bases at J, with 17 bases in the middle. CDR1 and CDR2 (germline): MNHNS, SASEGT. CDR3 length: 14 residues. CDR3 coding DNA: TGTGCCAGCAGTGTGACCGGGACAACGGATGAGCAGTACTTC. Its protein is CASSVTGTTDEQYF.

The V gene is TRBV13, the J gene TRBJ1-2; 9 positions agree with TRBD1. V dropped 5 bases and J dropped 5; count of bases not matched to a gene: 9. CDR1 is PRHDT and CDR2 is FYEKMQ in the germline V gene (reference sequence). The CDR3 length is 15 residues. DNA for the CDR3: TGTGCCAGCAGCCCCCCTCCGACAGGGGGTTATGGCTACACCTTC. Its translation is CASSPPPTGGYGYTF.

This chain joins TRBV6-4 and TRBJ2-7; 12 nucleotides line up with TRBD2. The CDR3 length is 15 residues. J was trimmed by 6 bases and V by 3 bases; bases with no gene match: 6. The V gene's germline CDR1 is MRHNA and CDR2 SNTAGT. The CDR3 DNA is TGTGCCAGCAGTGAACGACTAGCGGGGGAATCCGAGCAGTACTTC. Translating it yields CASSERLAGESEQYF.

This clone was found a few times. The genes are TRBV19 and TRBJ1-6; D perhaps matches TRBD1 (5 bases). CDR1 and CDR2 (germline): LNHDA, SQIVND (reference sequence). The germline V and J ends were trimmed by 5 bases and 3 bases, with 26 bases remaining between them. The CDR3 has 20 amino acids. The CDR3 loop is CASSVTHRQKFFNYNSPLHF. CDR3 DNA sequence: TGTGCCAGTAGTGTCACCCATCGACAGAAATTTTTCAACTATAATTCACCCCTCCACTTT.

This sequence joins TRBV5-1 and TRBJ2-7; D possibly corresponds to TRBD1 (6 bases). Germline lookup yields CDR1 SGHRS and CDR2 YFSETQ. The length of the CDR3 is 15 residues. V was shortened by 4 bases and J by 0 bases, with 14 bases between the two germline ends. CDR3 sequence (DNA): TGCGCCAGCAGCGCGGACGGGACAAACTCCTACGAGCAGTACTTC. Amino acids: CASSADGTNSYEQYF.

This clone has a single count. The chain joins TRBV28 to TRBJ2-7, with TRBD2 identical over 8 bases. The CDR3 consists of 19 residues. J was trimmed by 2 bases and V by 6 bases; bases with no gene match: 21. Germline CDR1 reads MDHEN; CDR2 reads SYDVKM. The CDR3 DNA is TGTGCCAGCAGCTCCTCCGAAATTAGCGGGGACATCCATACCTACGAGCAGTACTTC. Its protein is CASSSSEISGDIHTYEQYF.

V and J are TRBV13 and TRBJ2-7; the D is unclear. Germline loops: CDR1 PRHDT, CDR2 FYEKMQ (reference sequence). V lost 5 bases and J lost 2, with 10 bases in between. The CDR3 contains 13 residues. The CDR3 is CASSQARTYEQYF. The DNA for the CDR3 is TGTGCCAGCAGCCAGGCCCGAACCTACGAGCAGTACTTC.

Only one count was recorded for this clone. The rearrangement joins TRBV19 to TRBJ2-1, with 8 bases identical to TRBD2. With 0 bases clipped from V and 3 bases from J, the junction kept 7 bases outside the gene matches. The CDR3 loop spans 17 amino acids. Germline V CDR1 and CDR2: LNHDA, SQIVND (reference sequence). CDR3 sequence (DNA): TGTGCCAGTAGTATAGATTACGCGGGGGGAGGCTACAATGAGCAGTTCTTC. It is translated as CASSIDYAGGGYNEQFF.

This chain's CDR3 is CASSQEVHTDTQYF. As DNA, the CDR3 is TGCGCCAGCAGCCAGGAAGTCCACACAGATACGCAGTATTTT. J is TRBJ2-3 and V is TRBV4-3; D unresolved. Between the trimmed V and J ends, which lost 3 bases and 2 bases, there was a span of 9 bases. This CDR3 is built from 14 residues. Germline values: CDR1 LGHNA, CDR2 YSLEER.

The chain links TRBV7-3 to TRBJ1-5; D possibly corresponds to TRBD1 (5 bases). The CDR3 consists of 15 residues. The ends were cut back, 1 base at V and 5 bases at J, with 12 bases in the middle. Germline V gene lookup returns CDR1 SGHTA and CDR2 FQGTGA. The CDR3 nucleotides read TGTGCCAGCAGCTTAATAAGGGGCAGCGATCAGCCCCAGCATTTT. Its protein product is CASSLIRGSDQPQHF.

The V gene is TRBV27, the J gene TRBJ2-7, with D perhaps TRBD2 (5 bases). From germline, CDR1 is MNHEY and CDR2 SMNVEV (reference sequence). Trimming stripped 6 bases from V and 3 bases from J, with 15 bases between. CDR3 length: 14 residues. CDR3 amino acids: CASRRKVGSYEQYF. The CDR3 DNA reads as TGTGCCAGCAGACGCAAGGTTGGGAGCTACGAGCAGTACTTC.

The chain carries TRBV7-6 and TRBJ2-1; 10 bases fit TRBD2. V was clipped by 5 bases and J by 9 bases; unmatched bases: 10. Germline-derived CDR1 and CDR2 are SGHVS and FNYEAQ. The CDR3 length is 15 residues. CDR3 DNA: TGTGCCAGCAGCCCTCTTCGAGCGGGAGGGGCTGAGCAGTTCTTC. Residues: CASSPLRAGGAEQFF.

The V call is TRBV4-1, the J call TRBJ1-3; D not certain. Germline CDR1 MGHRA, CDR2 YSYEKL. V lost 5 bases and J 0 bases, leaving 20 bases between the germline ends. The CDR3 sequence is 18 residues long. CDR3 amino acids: CASSEGILRRDSGNTIYF. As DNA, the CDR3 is TGCGCCAGCAGCGAAGGAATCCTGCGACGCGACTCTGGAAACACCATATATTTT.

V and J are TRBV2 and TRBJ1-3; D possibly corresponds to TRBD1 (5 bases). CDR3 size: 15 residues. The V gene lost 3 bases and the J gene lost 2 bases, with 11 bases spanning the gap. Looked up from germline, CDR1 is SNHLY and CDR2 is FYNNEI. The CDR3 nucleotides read TGTGCCAGCAGTGACCGGGACCGAACTGGAAACACCATATATTTT. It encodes CASSDRDRTGNTIYF.

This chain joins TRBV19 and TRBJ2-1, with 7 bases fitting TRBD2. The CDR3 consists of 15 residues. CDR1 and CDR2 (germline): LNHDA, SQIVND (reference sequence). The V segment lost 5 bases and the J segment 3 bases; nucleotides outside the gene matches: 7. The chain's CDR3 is CASSFGLADYNEQFF. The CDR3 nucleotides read TGTGCCAGTAGTTTCGGGCTAGCGGACTACAATGAGCAGTTCTTC.